The 28 T cell receptor beta chains listed next were all sequenced from one sample in a study of identical twins. From the 5' RACE reads, TCRdb called clonotypes with MiXCR, one entry per CDR3 protein. The sample lists 750,000 to 950,000 distinct CDR3 sequences, roughly an eighth seen once, with around 1.6% in the top ten. The same data also went into a second study, on yellow fever vaccine responses in identical twins.

The material sequenced was PBMCs. Every receptor here comes from a woman between 18 and 29 years old in good health.

This clonotype was seen a handful of times. J is TRBJ2-2 and V is TRBV28; D unresolved. CDR1 and CDR2 (germline): MDHEN, SYDVKM. V gave up 6 bases and J gave up 8 bases, with 22 bases separating them. The CDR3 extends over 16 amino acids. As DNA, the CDR3 is TGTGCCAGCAGACCGACTCCCGAGGTCCTTCTGGGGGAGCTGTTTTTT. This translates into CASRPTPEVLLGELFF.

J is TRBJ2-7 and V is TRBV5-1, with TRBD1 matching 8 bases. Germline V gene lookup returns CDR1 SGHRS and CDR2 YFSETQ. Germline trimming cut 1 base from V and 4 bases from J; bases unmatched to any gene: 7. The CDR3 covers 15 residues. DNA for the CDR3: TGCGCCAGCAGCTTGAGGCCAGGGGGCGATTACGAGCAGTACGTC. This codes for CASSLRPGGDYEQYV.

This clonotype showed up just a few times. At one of its ends the junction is not consistent with the germline gene, which may arise from a read error. CDR3 sequence reads: CASSGEPRAYTEQFF. The CDR3 coding sequence is TGTGCCAGCAGTGGGGAGCCTCGAGCCTACACTGAGCAGTTCTTC. J is TRBJ2-1 and V is TRBV2; D is possibly TRBD2 (5 bases). CDR1 and CDR2 from the germline V gene are SNHLY and FYNNEI. CDR3 length equals 15 residues.

In this sample, this clonotype turned up a few times. The genes are TRBV29-1 and TRBJ2-2; tentatively, D is TRBD1 (6 bases). The V end was cut by 7 bases, the J end by 2 bases, with 14 bases between. Looked up from germline, CDR1 is SQVTM and CDR2 is ANQGSEA. The CDR3 consists of 14 residues. The CDR3, as DNA: TGCAGCGCTTCCGGGACAATAAACACCGGGGAGCTGTTTTTT. This sequence encodes CSASGTINTGELFF.

The chain employs TRBV14 and TRBJ2-5; D perhaps matches TRBD1 (6 bases). The CDR3 spans 15 residues. Looked up from germline, CDR1 is SGHDN and CDR2 is FVKESK. The V end was cut by 2 bases, the J end by 5 bases, with 15 bases between. The CDR3 nucleotides read TGTGCCAGCAGCCAACGACAGGCGAGGAGGGAGACCCAGTACTTC. As protein: CASSQRQARRETQYF. Complete variable domain (other parts from reference TRBV14 and TRBJ2-5): EAGVTQFPSHSVIEKGQTVTLRCDPISGHDNLYWYRRVMGKEIKFLLHFVKESKQDESGMPNNRFLAERTGGTYSTLKVQPAELEDSGVYFCASSQRQARRETQYFGPGTRLLVL.

This clonotype came up a few times. The V gene is TRBV20-1, the J gene TRBJ2-1; TRBD2 is a possible D gene (5 bases). The V and J ends lost 6 bases and 9 bases respectively, with 15 bases between them. There are 12 residues in the CDR3. Germline V gene lookup returns CDR1 DFQATT and CDR2 SNEGSKA (reference sequence). The CDR3 nucleotides are TGCAGTGCCCCGGGGATTCCCGGTGAGCAGTTCTTC. This encodes CSAPGIPGEQFF.

This clonotype has more than one count but fewer than ten. V and J are TRBV6-5 and TRBJ2-2; possibly TRBD1 for D (6 bases). The V end lost 2 bases, the J end lost 5 bases, and 12 bases lay between the germline ends. The CDR3 loop spans 15 amino acids. The germline CDR1 and CDR2 sequences are MNHEY and SVGAGI. CDR3 region: CASSYTGFSTGELFF. In nucleotides, the CDR3 is TGTGCCAGCAGTTACACAGGGTTTTCAACCGGGGAGCTGTTTTTT.

The chain employs TRBV13 and TRBJ2-5, with a tentative D call TRBD1 (7 bases). CDR3 size: 15 residues. V lost 5 bases, J lost 4 bases, and 17 bases lay in between. Germline CDR1 and CDR2: PRHDT and FYEKMQ (reference sequence). CDR3 in DNA: TGTGCCAGCAGCCCGCTCGACAGGGACTTAGAGACCCAGTACTTC. Its translation: CASSPLDRDLETQYF.

The chain recombines TRBV20-1 with TRBJ2-3, with 7 nucleotides matching TRBD1. The CDR3 is 17 amino acids. J lost 2 bases, V lost 1 base, and 12 bases had no gene match. Germline assignment: CDR1 DFQATT and CDR2 SNEGSKA (reference sequence). Here the CDR3 DNA reads TGCAGTGCTAGAGTCCAGACAGGGATGGGGACCACAGATACGCAGTATTTT. Translated: CSARVQTGMGTTDTQYF.

The rearrangement joins TRBV6-2 or TRBV6-3 to TRBJ2-7; D unresolved. Trimming cost V 6 bases and J 0 bases, with 12 bases left between them. The CDR3 runs to 14 residues. Germline CDR1 and CDR2: MNHEY and SVGEGT. This CDR3 reads CASRFGGVSYEQYV. CDR3 sequence (DNA): TGTGCCAGCAGGTTTGGTGGGGTCTCCTACGAGCAGTACGTC.

This clonotype showed up just a few times. The genes are TRBV9 and TRBJ1-3; no reliable D call. V lost 4 bases and J lost 0, with 11 bases in between. Germline lookup yields CDR1 SGDLS and CDR2 YYNGEE. The CDR3 is 15 amino acids. This CDR3 reads CASSPRAASGNTIYF. CDR3 nucleotide sequence: TGTGCCAGCAGCCCCCGGGCGGCCTCTGGAAACACCATATATTTT.

This clonotype was detected a few times. The rearrangement joins TRBV20-1 to TRBJ1-2; the match to TRBD1 covers 9 bases. Germline-derived CDR1 and CDR2 are DFQATT and SNEGSKA (reference sequence). CDR3 length equals 14 residues. CDR3 nucleotides: TGCAGCCCTAGTGGGGACAGGGAAGGGTATGGCTACACCTTC. It codes for CSPSGDREGYGYTF.

The gene calls are TRBV5-8 and TRBJ1-6; D is ambiguous. Germline V gives CDR1 SGHTS, CDR2 YDEGEE. Trimming pared 4 bases from V and 16 bases from J, leaving 18 bases between. The CDR3 is 13 amino acids. The CDR3 is CASSQTSGFRLHF. CDR3 bases: TGTGCCAGCAGCCAAACATCCGGTTTTCGTCTCCACTTT.

The rearrangement links TRBV5-4 to TRBJ2-7, with TRBD1 matching over 8 bases. CDR1 is SGHNT, CDR2 YYREEE, per germline (reference sequence). Losses at the gene ends were 3 bases for V and 5 bases for J; bases not matched to a gene: 10. This CDR3 contains 15 residues. The chain's CDR3 is CASSWEGQGGDEQYF. CDR3 nucleotides: TGTGCCAGCAGCTGGGAAGGACAGGGAGGTGACGAGCAGTACTTC.

This clonotype showed up just a few times. The chain has TRBV5-1 and TRBJ2-7, with D perhaps being TRBD1 or TRBD2 (5 bases each). The CDR3 totals 13 residues. The V gene lost 6 bases and the J gene lost 2 bases, with 12 bases spanning the gap. Germline values: CDR1 SGHRS, CDR2 YFSETQ. The CDR3 bases are TGCGCCAGCACACGGGACGGCGCCTACGAGCAGTACTTC. It is translated as CASTRDGAYEQYF.

This sequence joins TRBV5-1 and TRBJ2-5; weak D call: TRBD2 (6 bases). CDR1 is SGHRS, CDR2 YFSETQ, per germline. CDR3 length: 16 residues. Trimming left V 6 bases short and J 2 bases short, with 20 bases between. CDR3 nucleotide sequence: TGCGCCAGCACTAACGGGGGTCCCCAATCTCAAGAGACCCAGTACTTC. As protein: CASTNGGPQSQETQYF.

Many counts were recorded for this clonotype. The rearrangement joins TRBV12-3 or TRBV12-4 to TRBJ2-1; no clear D gene. V lost 3 bases, J lost 0 bases, and 15 bases lay in between. CDR3 size: 17 residues. CDR3 bases: TGTGCCAGCAGTTTTAAGAATCGATTAAGCTCCTACAATGAGCAGTTCTTC. It translates to CASSFKNRLSSYNEQFF.

This clonotype was observed many times. The chain carries TRBV12-3 or TRBV12-4 and TRBJ2-1; possible D gene TRBD2, 5 bases. The CDR3 is 15 amino acids. The V gene lost 0 bases and the J gene lost 7 bases, with 13 bases spanning the gap. CDR3 residues: CASSLAWSGYNEQFF. The CDR3 bases are TGTGCCAGCAGTTTAGCGTGGAGCGGATATAATGAGCAGTTCTTC.

This clonotype was counted between two and nine times. This sequence joins TRBV5-1 and TRBJ1-6; D is uncertain. The CDR3 runs 19 residues. Germline V gives CDR1 SGHRS, CDR2 YFSETQ. Trimming shortened V by 4 bases and J by 7 bases, and 27 bases separated the two germline ends. CDR3 amino acids: CASSPHLGGLETGNSPLHF. In nucleotides, the CDR3 is TGCGCCAGCAGCCCCCACCTGGGAGGATTGGAGACGGGAAATTCACCCCTCCACTTT.

This clonotype was seen many times. The rearrangement uses TRBV20-1 and TRBJ2-1, with D maybe TRBD2 (6 bases). V lost 5 bases and J 3 bases, leaving 11 bases between the germline ends. The CDR3 is made up of 13 amino acids. Germline V gene sequence: CDR1 DFQATT, CDR2 SNEGSKA (reference sequence). CDR3 sequence (DNA): TGCAGTGCTTCCCACGGGAGCTACAATGAGCAGTTCTTC. It encodes CSASHGSYNEQFF.

This clonotype was seen more than once but under ten times. The chain joins TRBV9 to TRBJ2-5, with 10 bases identical to TRBD2. The germline V gene encodes CDR1 SGDLS and CDR2 YYNGEE. This CDR3 has 17 residues. The V and J ends lost 0 bases and 3 bases, in that order; junction bases with no gene match: 8. CDR3 loop: CASSVDPAGGPEETQYF. DNA for the CDR3: TGTGCCAGCAGCGTAGACCCAGCGGGGGGGCCAGAAGAGACCCAGTACTTC.

This clonotype was recorded a few times. The V gene is TRBV7-6, the J gene TRBJ2-2; possible D gene TRBD2, 5 bases. This CDR3 is built from 14 residues. Germline CDR1 reads SGHVS; CDR2 reads FNYEAQ. Trimming removed 6 bases from V and 3 bases from J, with 11 bases in between. The CDR3 DNA follows: TGTGCCAGCAGTCGTAGAGCGGACACCGGGGAGCTGTTTTTT. Amino acid sequence: CASSRRADTGELFF.

This clonotype was detected only a few times. The chain uses TRBV7-9 and TRBJ2-3, with 9 bases matching TRBD2. The CDR3 spans 16 residues. V shed 5 bases, J shed 2 bases, and the junction held 8 bases outside the gene matches. Germline assignment: CDR1 SEHNR and CDR2 FQNEAQ (reference sequence). The CDR3 loop is CASSTGLAEVTDTQYF. The CDR3 coding sequence is TGTGCCAGCAGCACGGGACTAGCAGAAGTCACAGATACGCAGTATTTT.

The CDR3 region has the DNA TGTGCCAGCATCACAGGGGGCGCGAACACCGGGGAGCTGTTTTTT. Translated, it gives CASITGGANTGELFF. The V and J genes are TRBV12-3 or TRBV12-4 and TRBJ2-2, with TRBD1 matching 9 bases. With 7 bases clipped from V and 0 bases from J, the junction kept 3 bases outside the gene matches. The CDR3 totals 15 residues.

In its sample, this clonotype was seen many times. This chain connects TRBV12-3 or TRBV12-4 to TRBJ2-2; D remains ambiguous. Trimming took off 3 bases at V and 5 bases at J, with 10 bases between the two ends. The CDR3 contains 14 residues. This CDR3 reads CASSLGTRTGELFF. The CDR3 DNA is TGTGCCAGCAGTTTGGGTACCCGAACCGGGGAGCTGTTTTTT.

This clonotype was recorded at least ten times. V usage is TRBV4-1 and J usage is TRBJ2-5, with D perhaps TRBD1 (8 bases). V was shortened by 4 bases and J by 5 bases, with 17 bases between the two germline ends. Germline CDR1 reads MGHRA; CDR2 reads YSYEKL. CDR3 length equals 15 residues. The CDR3: CASSPPGGGSETQYF. Written as DNA, the CDR3 is TGCGCCAGCAGCCCCCCAGGGGGCGGGAGTGAGACCCAGTACTTC.

This chain connects TRBV6-1 to TRBJ2-5; D could derive from TRBD1 or TRBD2 (6 bases each). V was shortened by 9 bases and J by 0 bases, with 17 bases between the two germline ends. Germline CDR1 and CDR2: MNHNS and SASEGT. The CDR3 is made up of 15 amino acids. CDR3 sequence reads: CASKGGILYQETQYF. CDR3 nucleotide sequence: TGTGCCAGTAAGGGGGGTATTCTCTACCAAGAGACCCAGTACTTC.

The V and J genes are TRBV7-3 and TRBJ1-1; perhaps TRBD1 as D (6 bases). The germline V gene encodes CDR1 SGHTA and CDR2 FQGTGA. CDR3 length equals 16 residues. V lost 5 bases to trimming and J lost 3 bases, with 19 bases between them. The CDR3 DNA reads as TGTGCCAGCAGCGTGGGGGGCGGGACTCTCTACACTGAAGCTTTCTTT. This encodes CASSVGGGTLYTEAFF.